A selection of T cell receptor beta chains follows, all from one sample in a study of early T cells in non-severe SARS-CoV-2 infection. TCRdb re-called the 5' RACE reads with MiXCR, one entry per CDR3 protein. The sample holds over 45,000 distinct CDR3 sequences, 6.5% to 7.5% seen once. The sample was whole blood, taken at baseline. These receptors came from an adult who was a healthcare worker with PCR-confirmed SARS-CoV-2 infection or an uninfected control (not recorded which). Both conserved end residues are part of each CDR3. D genes are given only for firm matches. The size field is filled for only some rows; it gives once, few, many or a size class.

TRBD2 | TRBJ2-7 | many | TRBV7-2 | CASSLRGPGTTSGEQYF | TGTGCCAGCAGCTTAAGGGGACCCGGGACTACCTCTGGGGAGCAGTACTTC
TRBD1 | TRBJ2-7 | few | TRBV7-2 | CASSFRTGGIEQYF | TGTGCCAGCAGCTTCAGGACAGGGGGAATCGAGCAGTACTTC
TRBD1 | TRBJ2-7 | many | TRBV7-8 | CASSTWAYRTGGYEQYF | TGTGCCAGCAGCACGTGGGCCTACCGGACAGGGGGCTACGAGCAGTACTTC
NA | TRBJ1-6 | many | TRBV20-1 | CSARDGPPGSPLHF | TGCAGTGCTAGAGACGGCCCTCCCGGTTCACCCCTCCACTTT
TRBD2 | TRBJ2-7 | NA | TRBV27 | CASSSGGTPLGQYF | TGTGCCAGCAGCTCGGGGGGTACGCCTCTCGGGCAGTACTTC
TRBD2 | TRBJ2-7 | NA | TRBV29-1 | CSVEGTSGGIEQYF | TGCAGCGTTGAAGGGACTAGCGGGGGTATCGAGCAGTACTTC
NA | TRBJ1-2 | many | TRBV28 | CASSSPGQVKYGYTF | TGTGCCAGCAGTTCCCCCGGCCAAGTTAAATATGGCTACACCTTC
NA | TRBJ2-2 | NA | TRBV4-3 | CASSQGGTGELFF | TGCGCCAGCAGCCAGGGAGGCACCGGGGAGCTGTTTTTT
TRBD2 | TRBJ2-1 | NA | TRBV29-1 | CSGSTSGGYYNEQFF | TGCAGCGGCTCGACTAGCGGGGGGTACTACAATGAGCAGTTCTTC
TRBD2 | TRBJ2-3 | few | TRBV4-2 | CASSQAQAGLTDTQYF | TGTGCCAGCAGCCAAGCGCAAGCGGGATTGACAGATACGCAGTATTTT
NA | TRBJ2-3 | many | TRBV20-1 | CSATQSVDTQYF | TGCAGTGCTACCCAAAGCGTAGATACGCAGTATTTT
NA | TRBJ1-2 | many | TRBV14 | CASSQGGYGYTF | TGTGCCAGCAGCCAAGGGGGCTATGGCTACACCTTC
NA | TRBJ2-2 | many | TRBV11-2 | CASSLGYGGYTGELFF | TGTGCCAGCAGCTTAGGATACGGGGGTTATACCGGGGAGCTGTTTTTT
NA | TRBJ2-2 | many | TRBV5-1 | CASSFDYTGELFF | TGCGCCAGCAGCTTCGACTACACCGGGGAGCTGTTTTTT
NA | TRBJ2-7 | few | TRBV6-1 | CASSDRTHYEQYF | TGTGCCAGCAGTGATAGGACACACTACGAGCAGTACTTC
NA | TRBJ2-5 | many | TRBV18 | CASSPPGQIQETQYF | TGTGCCAGCTCACCACCAGGACAAATCCAAGAGACCCAGTACTTC
NA | TRBJ2-7 | many | TRBV7-3 | CASSPRGGIHEQYF | TGTGCCAGCAGCCCCCGAGGGGGGATCCACGAGCAGTACTTC
TRBD1 | TRBJ2-7 | many | TRBV7-6 | CASSLRTGTTYEQYF | TGTGCCAGCAGCTTGAGGACAGGGACCACCTACGAGCAGTACTTC
NA | TRBJ1-3 | many | TRBV12-3/TRBV12-4 | CASSRIEGNTIYF | TGTGCCAGCAGTCGGATCGAGGGGAACACCATATATTTT
NA | TRBJ2-7 | NA | TRBV28 | CASSPTSSYEQYF | TGTGCCAGCAGTCCGACTAGCTCCTACGAGCAGTACTTC
TRBD1 | TRBJ1-6 | few | TRBV6-1 | CASIDRGGDSPLHF | TGTGCCAGCATTGACAGGGGTGGCGATTCACCCCTCCACTTT
NA | TRBJ2-7 | many | TRBV6-6 | CASSYVGVFGRTADF | TGTGCCAGCAGTTACGTCGGTGTTTTTGGGAGGACGGCGGACTTC
TRBD1 | TRBJ2-7 | many | TRBV30 | CAWTMDRRYEQYF | TGTGCCTGGACTATGGACAGGCGCTACGAGCAGTACTTC
NA | TRBJ1-4 | few | TRBV28 | CASSFSVRVVDEKLFF | TGTGCCAGCAGTTTTAGCGTGAGGGTAGTCGATGAAAAACTGTTTTTT
TRBD1 | TRBJ1-6 | many | TRBV20-1 | CSARGQGISPLHF | TGCAGTGCTAGGGGACAGGGTATATCACCCCTCCACTTT
NA | TRBJ1-2 | many | TRBV12-3/TRBV12-4 | CASSYQDGYTF | TGTGCCAGCAGTTATCAAGATGGCTACACCTTC
NA | TRBJ2-1 | many | TRBV4-3 | CASSQGSGTYDNEQFF | TGCGCCAGCAGCCAAGGATCCGGGACGTACGACAATGAGCAGTTCTTC
NA | TRBJ2-5 | NA | TRBV12-3/TRBV12-4 | CASSSRWGDETQYF | TGTGCCAGCAGCTCAAGGTGGGGGGATGAGACCCAGTACTTC
NA | TRBJ1-1 | NA | TRBV7-6 | CASSLGQNTKAFF | TGTGCCAGCAGCTTAGGGCAGAACACTAAAGCTTTCTTT
NA | TRBJ2-7 | many | TRBV28 | CASSGHPAEQYF | TGTGCCAGCTCGGGACACCCCGCCGAGCAGTACTTC
NA | TRBJ2-6 | few | TRBV2 | CASSGRRRSSGANVLTF | TGTGCCAGCAGTGGTCGCAGACGTAGCTCTGGGGCCAACGTCCTGACTTTC
NA | TRBJ2-4 | few | TRBV20-1 | CSAMEGKAKNIQYF | TGCAGTGCTATGGAGGGGAAAGCCAAAAACATTCAGTACTTC
NA | TRBJ2-5 | NA | TRBV10-2 | CASSGGALKTQYF | TGCGCCAGCAGCGGGGGAGCTTTGAAGACCCAGTACTTC
NA | TRBJ1-3 | many | TRBV7-2 | CASSPSLGNTIYF | TGTGCCAGCAGCCCTAGTCTGGGAAACACCATATATTTT
NA | TRBJ1-2 | few | TRBV5-6 | CASSPRPGAADYGYTF | TGTGCCAGCAGCCCAAGACCCGGGGCGGCAGACTATGGCTACACCTTC
TRBD2 | TRBJ2-1 | few | TRBV2 | CASSELWGESGGPYNEQFF | TGTGCCAGCAGTGAGCTTTGGGGCGAAAGCGGGGGGCCCTACAATGAGCAGTTCTTC
TRBD2 | TRBJ2-7 | NA | TRBV27 | CASSFSGATSYEQYF | TGTGCCAGCAGTTTTAGCGGGGCGACCTCCTACGAGCAGTACTTC
TRBD1 | TRBJ1-4 | many | TRBV6-2/TRBV6-3 | CASSEDRGWKLFF | TGTGCCAGCAGCGAGGACAGGGGATGGAAACTGTTTTTT
TRBD2 | TRBJ2-7 | NA | TRBV7-2 | CASSFRLSGGTRTYIYEQYF | TGTGCCAGCAGCTTCCGACTTAGCGGGGGGACCAGAACTTACATCTACGAGCAGTACTTC
NA | TRBJ1-4 | few | TRBV7-8 | CASSPRGGTINEKLFF | TGTGCCAGCAGCCCCAGAGGGGGGACTATCAATGAAAAACTGTTTTTT
TRBD1 | TRBJ1-5 | NA | TRBV6-5 | CASSGQGVTQPQHF | TGTGCCAGCAGCGGACAGGGAGTCACTCAGCCCCAGCATTTT
NA | TRBJ1-2 | few | TRBV7-2 | CASSDHGLYYGYTF | TGTGCCAGCAGCGATCATGGATTGTACTATGGCTACACCTTC
TRBD2 | TRBJ2-4 | NA | TRBV20-1 | CSARTSGGAGAKNIQYF | TGCAGTGCTAGGACTAGCGGGGGGGCCGGGGCCAAAAACATTCAGTACTTC
NA | TRBJ1-1 | many | TRBV4-3 | CASSQDRSEYTEAFF | TGCGCCAGCAGCCAAGACAGATCAGAGTACACTGAAGCTTTCTTT
TRBD1 | TRBJ2-5 | NA | TRBV12-3/TRBV12-4 | CASSLKYSGTGDFSETQYF | TGTGCCAGCAGTTTAAAATACTCCGGGACAGGGGACTTCTCAGAGACCCAGTACTTC
NA | TRBJ2-3 | NA | TRBV28 | CASSPFRGLSGTDTQYF | TGTGCCAGCAGCCCTTTCAGGGGTTTAAGCGGCACAGATACGCAGTATTTT
TRBD2 | TRBJ2-3 | few | TRBV7-9 | CASSSTRSSGGADTQYF | TGTGCCAGCAGCTCGACCCGTAGTAGCGGGGGGGCAGATACGCAGTATTTT
NA | TRBJ2-3 | NA | TRBV5-1 | CASSLELPSTDTQYF | TGCGCCAGCAGCTTGGAGCTACCAAGCACAGATACGCAGTATTTT
TRBD1 | TRBJ1-4 | NA | TRBV7-6 | CASSNRDRGNEKLFF | TGTGCCAGCAGCAACCGGGACAGGGGGAATGAAAAACTGTTTTTT
TRBD1 | TRBJ2-7 | many | TRBV28 | CASSFFGQADYEQYF | TGTGCCAGCAGTTTCTTCGGACAGGCCGACTACGAGCAGTACTTC
TRBD1 | TRBJ1-4 | many | TRBV28 | CASTDGQGLEKLFF | TGTGCCAGCACGGACGGACAGGGACTCGAGAAACTGTTTTTT
NA | TRBJ1-4 | few | TRBV20-1 | CSVQKGGDLNEKLFF | TGCAGTGTCCAGAAAGGGGGTGACCTTAATGAAAAACTGTTTTTT
NA | TRBJ1-5 | many | TRBV7-2 | CASSFRATGNQPQHF | TGTGCCAGCAGCTTCCGCGCGACAGGAAATCAGCCCCAGCATTTT
NA | TRBJ2-3 | many | TRBV6-2/TRBV6-3 | CASTNWGGTDTQYF | TGTGCCAGCACCAACTGGGGAGGCACAGATACGCAGTATTTT
NA | TRBJ2-7 | many | TRBV24-1 | CATSSPGSSYEQYF | TGTGCCACCAGTTCTCCGGGGAGCTCCTACGAGCAGTACTTC